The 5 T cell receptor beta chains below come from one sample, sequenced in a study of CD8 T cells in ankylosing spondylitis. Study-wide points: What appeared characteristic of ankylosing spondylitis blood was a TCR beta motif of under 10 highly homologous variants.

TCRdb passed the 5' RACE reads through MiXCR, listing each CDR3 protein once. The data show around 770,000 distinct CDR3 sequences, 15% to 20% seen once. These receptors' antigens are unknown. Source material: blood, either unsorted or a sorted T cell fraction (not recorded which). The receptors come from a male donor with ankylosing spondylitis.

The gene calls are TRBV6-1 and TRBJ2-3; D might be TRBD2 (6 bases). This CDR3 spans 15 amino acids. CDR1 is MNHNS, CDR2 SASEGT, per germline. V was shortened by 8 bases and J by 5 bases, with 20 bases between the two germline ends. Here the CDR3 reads CASSRGGTRRDTQYF. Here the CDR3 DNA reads TGTGCCAGCTCTCGGGGCGGGACCCGTAGAGATACGCAGTATTTT.

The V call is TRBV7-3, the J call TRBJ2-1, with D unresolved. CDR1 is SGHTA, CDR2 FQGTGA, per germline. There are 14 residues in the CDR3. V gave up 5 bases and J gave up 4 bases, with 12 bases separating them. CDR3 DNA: TGTGCCAGCAGCCCTAGTGTCGGTTACAATGAGCAGTTCTTC. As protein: CASSPSVGYNEQFF.

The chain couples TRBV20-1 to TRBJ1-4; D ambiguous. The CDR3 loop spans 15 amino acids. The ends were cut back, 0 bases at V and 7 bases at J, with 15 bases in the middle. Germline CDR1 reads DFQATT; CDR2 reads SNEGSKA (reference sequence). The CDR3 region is CSARDSRRQSEKLFF. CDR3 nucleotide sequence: TGCAGTGCTAGAGATTCTCGTAGGCAGAGTGAAAAACTGTTTTTT.

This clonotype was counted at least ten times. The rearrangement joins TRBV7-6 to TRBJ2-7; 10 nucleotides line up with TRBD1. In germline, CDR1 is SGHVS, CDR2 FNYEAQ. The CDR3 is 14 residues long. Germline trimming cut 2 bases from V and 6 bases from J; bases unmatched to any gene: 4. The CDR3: CASSLSGTGVEQYF. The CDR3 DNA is TGTGCCAGCAGCTTATCCGGGACAGGGGTCGAGCAGTACTTC. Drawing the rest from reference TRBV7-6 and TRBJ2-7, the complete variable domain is GAGVSQSPRYKVTKRGQDVALRCDPISGHVSLYWYRQALGQGPEFLTYFNYEAQQDKSGLPNDRFSAERPEGSISTLTIQRTEQRDSAMYRCASSLSGTGVEQYFGPGTRLTVT.

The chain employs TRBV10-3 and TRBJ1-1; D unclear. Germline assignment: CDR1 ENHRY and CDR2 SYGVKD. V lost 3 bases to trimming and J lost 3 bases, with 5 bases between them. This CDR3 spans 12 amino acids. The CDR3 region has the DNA TGTGCCATCAGTGAAGGGTACACTGAAGCTTTCTTT. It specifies CAISEGYTEAFF.